These 18 T cell receptor beta chains were sequenced from one sample in a study of cytomegalovirus exposure and HLA in healthy donors. With 60 Vbeta and 13 Jbeta primers, the PCR was carried out. Method: immunoSEQ multiplex PCR; TCRdb's copy keeps in-frame clones and lacks some. The sample has under 120,000 clones; 79% are singletons. Material for sequencing was PBMCs. Receptors originate from a woman between 35 and 50 years old in good health and CMV-seronegative.

The chain has TRBV5-6 and TRBJ2-5; TRBD2 agrees at 15 bases. CDR3 length equals 16 residues. V gave up 3 bases and J gave up 6 bases; unmatched junction bases: 6. CDR1 SGHDT and CDR2 YYEEEE come from the germline V gene. DNA for the CDR3: TGTGCCAGCAGCTGGGGGACTAGCGGGAGGAGGAAGACCCAGTACTTC. Translating gives CASSWGTSGRRKTQYF.

The chain has TRBV7-2 and TRBJ1-1, with D perhaps TRBD1 (6 bases). The CDR3 has 16 amino acids. Germline V gives CDR1 SGHTA, CDR2 FQGNSA. Trimming shortened V by 2 bases and J by 4 bases, and 17 bases separated the two germline ends. The CDR3 reads CASSLRQGLSGTEAFF. CDR3 DNA sequence: TGTGCCAGCAGCTTAAGGCAGGGGTTGTCTGGCACTGAAGCTTTCTTT.

This sequence joins TRBV5-1 and TRBJ2-7; 12 bases agree with TRBD2. The junction had 2 bases not matched to a gene; V was cut back by 0 bases and J by 4 bases. Germline CDR1 SGHRS, CDR2 YFSETQ. The CDR3 is 15 residues long. The CDR3 DNA sequence: TGCGCCAGCAGCTTGGGGACTAGCGGGGTATACGAGCAGTACTTC. Translated, it gives CASSLGTSGVYEQYF.

V usage is TRBV7-2 and J usage is TRBJ2-3; 14 bases fit TRBD2. Germline CDR1 is SGHTA and CDR2 is FQGNSA. Trimming cost V 5 bases and J 2 bases; bases outside gene matches: 12. The CDR3 consists of 19 residues. The CDR3 DNA reads TGTGCCAGCAGCGGAGGTGGACTAGCGGGGGGCCAGCACACAGATACGCAGTATTTT. This codes for CASSGGGLAGGQHTDTQYF. The whole variable domain, remainder taken from reference TRBV7-2 and TRBJ2-3, is GAGVSQSPSNKVTEKGKDVELRCDPISGHTALYWYRQSLGQGLEFLIYFQGNSAPDKSGLPSDRFSAERTGGSVSTLTIQRTQQEDSAVYLCASSGGGLAGGQHTDTQYFGPGTRLTVL.

This chain uses TRBV5-1 with TRBJ2-2; the match to TRBD2 covers 14 bases. V lost 0 bases to trimming and J lost 7 bases; unmatched junction nucleotides: 5. The CDR3 contains 17 residues. Per germline, CDR1 SGHRS and CDR2 YFSETQ. CDR3 residues: CASSLEPGLAGVGELFF. Written as DNA, the CDR3 is TGCGCCAGCAGCTTGGAACCGGGACTAGCGGGAGTCGGGGAGCTGTTTTTT.

The sample holds a few counts of this clone. The rearrangement uses TRBV5-4 and TRBJ1-1; D is unclear. Trimming shortened V by 1 base and J by 11 bases, and 12 bases separated the two germline ends. This CDR3 region has 12 residues. Looked up from germline, CDR1 is SGHNT and CDR2 is YYREEE (reference sequence). This CDR3 is CASSLNSGLAFF. The CDR3 DNA follows: TGTGCCAGCAGCTTGAATTCGGGTTTGGCTTTCTTT.

J is TRBJ1-2 and V is TRBV7-9, with 8 bases matching TRBD1. Trimming took 5 bases from V and 8 from J; bases not matched to a gene: 16. CDR3 length: 16 residues. CDR1 SEHNR and CDR2 FQNEAQ come from the germline V gene (reference sequence). The CDR3 reads CASSPKQGAHPHGYTF. CDR3 sequence (DNA): TGTGCCAGCAGCCCCAAGCAGGGGGCGCATCCCCACGGCTACACCTTC.

The chain couples TRBV7-6 to TRBJ2-7; maybe TRBD1 (6 bases). V was cut by 5 bases and J by 6 bases, with 26 bases left in between. The CDR3 runs to 17 residues. CDR1 and CDR2 from the germline V gene are SGHVS and FNYEAQ. The CDR3 DNA sequence: TGTGCCAGCAGCCAAAGGGGATCCACAGGGTATCCATCCGAGCAGTACTTC. Protein product: CASSQRGSTGYPSEQYF.

The chain is built from TRBV29-1 and TRBJ2-3; TRBD1 agrees at 9 bases. The CDR3 contains 17 residues. Looked up from germline, CDR1 is SQVTM and CDR2 is ANQGSEA. J lost 4 bases, V lost 6 bases, and 17 bases had no gene match. CDR3 in amino acids: CSVVWGTGRISADTQYF. The CDR3 coding sequence is TGCAGCGTCGTTTGGGGGACAGGGAGAATTAGCGCAGATACGCAGTATTTT.

This clone appeared once. V gene TRBV5-1 combines with J gene TRBJ1-3; D is unresolved. Trimming took 4 bases from V and 4 from J, leaving 15 bases between them. Germline V gene sequence: CDR1 SGHRS, CDR2 YFSETQ. The CDR3 runs 15 residues. In nucleotides, the CDR3 is TGCGCCAGCAGCCTCGGCGAGGCATCCGGAAACACCATATATTTT. Translating it yields CASSLGEASGNTIYF.

The chain is built from TRBV5-4 and TRBJ2-5; 9 positions agree with TRBD2. Unmatched junction bases numbered 7, after V lost 2 bases and J lost 5 bases. The CDR3 extends over 15 amino acids. CDR1 and CDR2 (germline): SGHNT, YYREEE (reference sequence). CDR3 DNA: TGTGCCAGCAGCTTTTTTAGCGGGAGACGGGAGACCCAGTACTTC. As protein: CASSFFSGRRETQYF.

The chain joins TRBV6-1 to TRBJ1-1; 7 bases are shared with TRBD1. Germline loops: CDR1 MNHNS, CDR2 SASEGT. The CDR3 length is 10 residues. CDR3 nucleotide sequence: TGTTCCTCAGGGGGCACTGAAGCTTTCTTT. Translation gives CSSGGTEAFF.

This sequence joins TRBV6-1 and TRBJ2-7; 8 positions agree with TRBD1. Per the germline V gene, CDR1 is MNHNS and CDR2 is SASEGT. The CDR3 is 14 residues long. The ends lost 6 bases at V and 5 bases at J; junction bases unmatched: 9. CDR3 sequence (DNA): TGTGCCAGCAGGAGAGTCGGGACAGGAGACGAGCAGTACTTC. Translated: CASRRVGTGDEQYF.

The V call is TRBV7-8, the J call TRBJ2-1, with 8 bases that match TRBD2. CDR3 length: 20 amino acids. Trimming removed 5 bases from V and 2 bases from J; junction bases left unmatched: 20. Germline V CDR1 and CDR2: SGHVS, FQNEAQ. The DNA for the CDR3 is TGTGCCAGCAGCCGAACCTGGTTAGCGGGGTCCCCCCTAGCCTACAATGAGCAGTTCTTC. It encodes CASSRTWLAGSPLAYNEQFF.

This chain links TRBV6-6 with TRBJ2-5; 7 positions match TRBD1. With 7 bases clipped from V and 5 bases from J, the junction kept 10 bases outside the gene matches. Germline V gives CDR1 MNHNY, CDR2 SVGAGI (reference sequence). CDR3 length: 14 amino acids. CDR3 sequence (DNA): TGTGCCAGCAAGACAGGGTCTCTCGGGGAGACCCAGTACTTC. This gives the protein CASKTGSLGETQYF.

In this sample, this clone turned up once. This rearrangement joins TRBV11-3 to TRBJ2-7, with D possibly TRBD2 on 6 matching bases. With 6 bases removed from V and 2 bases from J, the gap between germline ends came to 14 bases. Looked up from germline, CDR1 is SGHNT and CDR2 is YENEEA. This CDR3 is 14 amino acids long. This CDR3 is CASSPGLTPYEQYF. Written as DNA, the CDR3 is TGTGCCAGCAGTCCGGGACTCACTCCCTACGAGCAGTACTTC.

The genes are TRBV28 and TRBJ2-1; D call uncertain. The CDR3 extends over 13 amino acids. CDR1 MDHEN and CDR2 SYDVKM come from the germline V gene. Deletions cut 5 bases from V and 7 bases from J, with 12 bases between. The CDR3: CASSPPTKNEQFF. In DNA form, the CDR3 reads TGTGCCAGCAGTCCACCCACTAAGAATGAGCAGTTCTTC.

The chain has TRBV7-9 and TRBJ1-1, with D possibly matching TRBD1 (5 bases). Trimming stripped 0 bases from V and 8 bases from J, with 13 bases between. CDR1 is SEHNR, CDR2 FQNEAQ, per germline (reference sequence). The CDR3 is 14 amino acids. For the CDR3, the DNA is TGTGCCAGCAGCTTAGCGCTAGGTAGGGGAGAAGCTTTCTTT. It yields the protein CASSLALGRGEAFF.